The subject of this entry is one T cell receptor beta chain. In the original analysis: The assay estimated nucleated cells by amplifying reference gene primers. Only in-frame clones appear in the TCRdb table, and some are missing; sequencing was by immunoSEQ multiplex PCR. Clone size and the V and J calls come from that table; the DNA yielded D and trimming. The sample lists about 400,000 clones, nearly 90% seen once, with 1.7% in the top ten. The data were obtained in a study of blood T cell repertoires in COVID-19. The germline V gene encodes CDR1 SGHTA and CDR2 FQGNSA. J was trimmed by 5 bases and V by 4 bases; bases with no gene match: 11. The CDR3 extends over 16 amino acids.

The V gene is TRBV7-2, the J gene TRBJ1-2, with 9 bases matching TRBD1. This clonotype was sampled from a woman aged 25 to 45 who had recovered from COVID-19. Input material: PBMCs or T cells enriched from blood (not recorded which). The CDR3 nucleotides read TGTGCCAGCAGCTCCCCCTGGGGACAGGGCAGATATGGCTACACCTTC. Translating gives CASSSPWGQGRYGYTF.